Reported below is one TCR beta chain. Its binding antigen is unknown. No base qualities exist here, and no much larger clone lies one base off it. This entry comes from a study of blood T cell repertoires in COVID-19 (TCRdb year 2020). Some background on the complete study: Samples covering the acute and convalescent phases of COVID-19 were provided by collaborators in the United States, Italy and Spain. The prospective study material was composed of cDNA or gDNA derived from T cells, B-cell-depleted T cells, or PBMCs. Deeply sampled blood TCRbeta repertoires from subjects exposed to, actively infected with, or recovered from COVID-19 were included in the dataset. The repertoires were released in a freely available public database meant as a resource for research on the immune response to SARS-CoV-2. Samples came from the ongoing ImmuneRACE study (first 160 participants) plus 1,254 subjects from 6 global collaborators. The sample metadata nearly always contained a de-identified subject ID, COVID-19 status, age in years and sex. Where available, HLA class I and class II types were obtained from metadata supplied by the sample provider rather than from assay-based typing.

The immunoSEQ Assay, a bias-controlled multiplex PCR, was used to amplify TCRbeta CDR3 regions from genomic DNA. The published analysis was carried out like this. Within the assay, amplification of reference gene primers was used to estimate how many nucleated cells each sample contained. To quantify the absolute abundance of each unique TCRbeta CDR3 rearrangement, sequence reads were collapsed and filtered. For each sample, productive Simpson clonality was calculated by taking the square root of Simpson's diversity index across productive rearrangements. TCRdb re-hosts the immuneACCESS table, in-frame sequences only. Its copies lack some clones; in the studies checked, an unresolved V gene accounts for under half of them, and the cause for the rest is not known. Clone size and V and J calls were adopted from that table, with D and trimming inferred from the DNA. This sample holds 150,000 to 200,000 clones; 75% to 90% were observed only once. Of the sample, about 3.7% falls within the top ten clones.

Enrolling through a virtual design, the prospective study's participants ranged in age from roughly 18 to 90 years and lived across some 22 United States geographic areas. To assign participants to cohorts, the prospective study relied on clinical history that participants themselves reported in a screening survey and a study questionnaire. For ImmuneRACE Cohort 3, a participant was defined as recovered based on two consecutive negative NP/OP PCR tests, clearance by a healthcare professional, or resolution of symptoms. In the prospective study, whole blood, serum and a nasopharyngeal or oropharyngeal swab were collected from each participant by mobile phlebotomists. Prospective study participants could optionally give additional blood draws and questionnaires over a 2-month period. Prospective study blood samples were shipped either frozen or at room temperature before DNA extraction. The research as a whole found: Clinical and demographic metadata were provided uncurated, with the amount varying by source and participant.

The receptor comes from an older woman who had recovered from COVID-19. Sequencing was performed on PBMCs or T cells enriched from blood (not recorded which).

In nucleotides, the sequence is TGTGCCAGCAGTCCGGGACTACAGTACGAGCAGTACTTC. Its product reads: CASSPGLQYEQYF. The sequence joins TRBV27 to TRBJ2-7, with 7 junctional bases fitting TRBD2. CDR3 length: 13 amino acids, cysteine to phenylalanine. This entry keeps only the CDR3 DNA: 39 bases, framed from base 1. The germline V gene (reference sequence) specifies MNHEY as CDR1 and SMNVEV as CDR2. At the junction V is shortened by 5 bases and J by 4 bases; bases outside the gene matches: 5.